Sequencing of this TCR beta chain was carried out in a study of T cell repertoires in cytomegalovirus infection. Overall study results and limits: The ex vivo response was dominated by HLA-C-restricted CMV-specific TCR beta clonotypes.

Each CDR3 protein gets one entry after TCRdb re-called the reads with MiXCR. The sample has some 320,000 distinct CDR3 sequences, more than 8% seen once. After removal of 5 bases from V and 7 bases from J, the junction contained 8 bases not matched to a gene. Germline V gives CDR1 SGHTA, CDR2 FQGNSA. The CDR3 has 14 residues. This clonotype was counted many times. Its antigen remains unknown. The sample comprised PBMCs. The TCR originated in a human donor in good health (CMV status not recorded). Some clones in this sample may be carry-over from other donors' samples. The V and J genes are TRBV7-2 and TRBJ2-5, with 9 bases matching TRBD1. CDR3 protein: CASSHGQGMGTQYF. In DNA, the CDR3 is TGTGCCAGCAGCCACGGACAGGGGATGGGGACCCAGTACTTC. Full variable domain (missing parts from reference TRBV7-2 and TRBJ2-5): GAGVSQSPSNKVTEKGKDVELRCDPISGHTALYWYRQSLGQGLEFLIYFQGNSAPDKSGLPSDRFSAERTGGSVSTLTIQRTQQEDSAVYLCASSHGQGMGTQYFGPGTRLLVL.